The 28 T cell receptor beta chains given below trace back to one sample, sequenced in a study of tumor-infiltrating lymphocytes in primary liver carcinoma (dated by TCRdb to the late 2010s). Sequencing used an Illumina HiSeq 2500. Using a constant-region primer and ProtoScript II reverse transcriptase, TCRbeta-specific cDNA was reverse-transcribed from around 520 ng total RNA. TCRbeta libraries were built with three nested multiplex PCR rounds, a slightly modified ARM-PCR procedure. Each of the first two PCR rounds ran for about 10 cycles and used multiplex TRBV1-TRBV30 forward primers together with a Cbeta reverse primer. TCRdb ran its own pipeline on the public reads, namely fastp trimming at Q25 and MiXCR clone calling, and kept in-frame beta chains. Records with the same CDR3 protein are collapsed into one entry carrying the most frequent genes and DNA. Here the sample has just over 300,000 distinct CDR3 sequences; more than 55% occur a single time. About 18% of the sample belongs to the ten largest clones.

Blood RNA was extracted from unsorted whole blood using TRIzol reagent, and germline DNA was obtained with the DNeasy Blood & Tissue kit. Sequences were obtained from peripheral blood. All receptors derive from a woman in her 30s with primary liver carcinoma and hepatitis B virus infection.

This clonotype was counted between two and nine times. The chain couples TRBV29-1 to TRBJ2-5; weak D call: TRBD2 (5 bases). Germline lookup yields CDR1 SQVTM and CDR2 ANQGSEA. CDR3 length: 18 amino acids. With 0 bases removed from V and 0 bases from J, the gap between germline ends came to 20 bases. CDR3 sequence: CSVEDLHGKWAYQETQYF. The CDR3 DNA reads TGCAGCGTTGAAGATCTTCACGGGAAATGGGCGTACCAAGAGACCCAGTACTTC.

Notes on this clonotype: A much larger clone lies one base from this, so it may be a read error. The chain links TRBV6-2 or TRBV6-3 to TRBJ2-1; no clear D. The CDR3 consists of 12 residues. Germline assignment: CDR1 MNHEY and CDR2 SVGEGT. CDR3 sequence: CASSSSSTEQSF. CDR3 bases: TGTGCCAGCAGTTCCAGTAGCACTGAGCAGTCCTTC.

Points on this clonotype: It may be a read error: a sequence one base away is much more abundant. The V and J genes are TRBV12-3 or TRBV12-4 and TRBJ2-1; D might be TRBD2 (6 bases). CDR3 length: 17 amino acids. V lost 7 bases and J lost 5, with 24 bases in between. The CDR3 region is CASNAGFGSGTNNEQFF. The CDR3 DNA sequence: TGTGCCAGCAACGCCGGCTTTGGTAGCGGAACAAACAATGAGCAGTTCTTC.

In the case of this clonotype: The junction shows a germline mismatch at one end, possibly a read error. The CDR3 bases are TGTGCCAGCAGCAATGGACACCTCGGGACTAGCGGGAGAACGAATGAGCAGATCTTC. Amino acids: CASSNGHLGTSGRTNEQIF. The rearrangement uses TRBV11-3 and TRBJ2-1; TRBD2 matches 14 bases. CDR1 and CDR2 from the germline V gene are SGHNT and YENEEA. This CDR3 has 19 amino acids.

This clonotype was seen more than once but under ten times. One end of the junction does not line up with germline, which may come from a read error. The rearrangement uses TRBV12-3 or TRBV12-4 and TRBJ1-2, with 7 bases aligning to TRBD1. The CDR3 consists of 13 residues. CDR3 in DNA: TGTGTCAGCAACCCTGGAGGGACAGATGGCTACACCTTC. Protein: CVSNPGGTDGYTF.

Notes on this clonotype: One base away lies a much larger clone, so this may be a sequencing read error. The gene calls are TRBV4-1 and TRBJ1-2; D not certain. The CDR3 loop spans 15 amino acids. The germline V gene encodes CDR1 MGHRA and CDR2 YSYEKL. The V and J ends lost 1 base and 4 bases respectively, with 13 bases between them. The CDR3 here is CASSQVDVNPYGYTF. In DNA form, the CDR3 reads TGCGCCAGCAGCCAAGTTGATGTTAACCCCTATGGCTACACCTTC.

There are a few counts of this clonotype. V usage is TRBV7-9 and J usage is TRBJ1-1, with D perhaps matching TRBD1 (5 bases). This CDR3 has 15 amino acids. Trimming took 1 base from V and 8 from J, leaving 17 bases between them. The V gene's germline CDR1 is SEHNR and CDR2 FQNEAQ (reference sequence). The CDR3 loop reads CASSLEGLGRGEAFF. The CDR3 DNA is TGTGCCAGCAGCTTAGAGGGCCTTGGCCGGGGGGAAGCTTTCTTT.

Worth noting for this clonotype: At one end, the junction sequence differs from germline, possibly due to a read error. This chain joins TRBV6-2 or TRBV6-3 and TRBJ2-6; TRBD2 matches at 12 bases. The CDR3 spans 16 residues. CDR1 and CDR2 (germline): MNHEY, SVGEGT. The chain's CDR3 is CATATSGSARAKVLTF. The CDR3 DNA sequence: TGTGCCACCGCGACTAGCGGGAGTGCAAGGGCCAAGGTCCTGACTTTT.

The sample holds a few counts of this clonotype. A single base separates this from a much larger clone, so it may be a read error. The rearrangement uses TRBV6-6 and TRBJ1-1; D uncertain. There are 12 residues in the CDR3. V gave up 2 bases and J gave up 6 bases, with 7 bases separating them. The germline V gene encodes CDR1 MNHNY and CDR2 SVGAGI (reference sequence). CDR3 residues: CASSYVNSEAFF. As DNA, the CDR3 is TGTGCCAGCAGTTACGTTAACTCTGAAGCTTTCTTT.

Only one count was recorded for this clonotype. Just one base apart from a much larger clone, this may be a read error. The chain carries TRBV4-1 and TRBJ2-1; 9 bases line up with TRBD1. Looked up from germline, CDR1 is MGHRA and CDR2 is YSYEKL. The CDR3 length is 14 residues. The CDR3 DNA reads TGCACCAGCAGCCCGGGACAGGGCGGCAATGAGCAGTTCTTC. It yields the protein CTSSPGQGGNEQFF.

This clonotype came up once. The chain recombines TRBV11-2 with TRBJ2-1, with a possible D match to TRBD2 (5 bases). Germline V gene data show CDR1 as SGHAT and CDR2 as FQNNGV. This CDR3 has 16 residues. Deletions cut 4 bases from V and 4 bases from J, with 17 bases between. CDR3 nucleotides: TGTGCCAGCAGCTCGGGGATGAGGGCGCGGTACAATGAGCAGTTCTTC. This translates into CASSSGMRARYNEQFF.

The CDR3 DNA sequence: TGTGCCAGCACCCAACAGCCATCTCATATTAACCAGTACTTC. Amino acid sequence: CASTQQPSHINQYF. The chain combines TRBV12-3 or TRBV12-4 with TRBJ2-7; D unclear. The CDR3 extends over 14 amino acids. V gave up 7 bases and J gave up 10 bases, with 23 bases separating them.

This CDR3 reads CASSPRQGSSTDTQYF. The CDR3 DNA follows: TGTGCCAGCAGCCCCCGACAGGGGTCAAGCACAGATACGCAGTATTTT. The chain employs TRBV11-3 and TRBJ2-3; 8 bases align to TRBD1. The CDR3 runs 16 residues. Losses at the gene ends were 5 bases for V and 0 bases for J; bases not matched to a gene: 7. Germline lookup yields CDR1 SGHNT and CDR2 YENEEA. The full variable domain, rest sourced from reference TRBV11-3 and TRBJ2-3, is EAGVVQSPRYKIIEKKQPVAFWCNPISGHNTLYWYLQNLGQGPELLIRYENEEAVDDSQLPKDRFSAERLKGVDSTLKIQPAELGDSAVYLCASSPRQGSSTDTQYFGPGTRLTVL.

Comment on this clonotype: A much larger clone is a single base away; this may be a read error. The genes are TRBV29-1 and TRBJ1-1; TRBD1 matches at 7 bases. This CDR3 has 13 amino acids. Looked up from germline, CDR1 is SQVTM and CDR2 is ANQGSEA. CDR3 region: CGVRGTANTEAFF. DNA of the CDR3: TGCGGCGTCCGGGGGACAGCGAACACTGAAGCTTTCTTT.

The CDR3: CASSQAAESSSYEQYF. CDR3 sequence (DNA): TGCGCCAGCAGCCAAGCGGCCGAAAGCAGCTCCTACGAGCAGTACTTC. The chain uses TRBV4-3 and TRBJ2-7; D unresolved. CDR1 LGHNA and CDR2 YSLEER come from the germline V gene. This CDR3 contains 16 residues. Trimming stripped 1 base from V and 0 bases from J, with 13 bases between.

Only a few counts were recorded for this clonotype. The chain employs TRBV6-6 and TRBJ2-7, with D unclear. Per germline, CDR1 MNHNY and CDR2 SVGAGI (reference sequence). Deletions cut 8 bases from V and 3 bases from J, with 11 bases between. This CDR3 contains 12 residues. CDR3 sequence (DNA): TGTGCCAGCGCCCCTGGAGTCTACGAGCAGTACTTC. It translates to CASAPGVYEQYF.

As to this clonotype: A read error may explain this, as a much larger clone is one base away. This chain connects TRBV29-1 to TRBJ2-5; TRBD1 matches at 8 bases. V lost 5 bases to trimming and J lost 5 bases; unmatched junction nucleotides: 13. Germline CDR1 SQVTM, CDR2 ANQGSEA. CDR3 length: 15 amino acids. The CDR3 nucleotides are TGCAGCGTTCAAATGTGCCGGACAGGGAGGGAGACCCAGTACTTC. This translates into CSVQMCRTGRETQYF.

A remark on this clonotype: One end of the junction varies from germline; a read error may be responsible. This chain uses TRBV4-2 with TRBJ2-1; 10 positions match TRBD1. The CDR3 extends over 15 amino acids. The V gene's germline CDR1 is LGHNA and CDR2 YNFKEQ. The DNA for the CDR3 is TGTGCCAGCAGCTTCACCGGGACAGGGGATAATGAGCAGTCCTTC. This codes for CASSFTGTGDNEQSF.

This clonotype has just one count. V and J are TRBV28 and TRBJ2-1; no clear D. CDR1 MDHEN and CDR2 SYDVKM come from the germline V gene. The CDR3 is 14 residues long. V lost 10 bases and J 2 bases, leaving 15 bases between the germline ends. The CDR3 DNA sequence: TGTGCCAATGCCCTGAGAATTACCTACAATGAGCAGTTCTTC. Protein product: CANALRITYNEQFF.

This clonotype was detected many times. This sequence may be a read error, since a much larger clone differs from it by one base. The chain employs TRBV11-2 and TRBJ2-1, with D uncertain. The V end lost 6 bases, the J end lost 0 bases, and 12 bases lay between the germline ends. Germline loops: CDR1 SGHAT, CDR2 FQNNGV. There are 15 residues in the CDR3. The CDR3 bases are TGTGCCAGCAGTAGGGAAAGTAGCTCCTACAATGAGCAGTTCTTC. It translates to CASSRESSSYNEQFF.

With respect to this clonotype: At one boundary the junction diverges from the germline segment, which might be a read error. The chain employs TRBV7-8 and TRBJ2-7; D is uncertain. The CDR3 is 12 amino acids. CDR1 is SGHVS and CDR2 is FQNEAQ in the germline V gene. CDR3 region: CASSIKPYERYF. The CDR3 coding sequence is TGTGCCAGCAGCATTAAGCCTTACGAGCGGTACTTC. Complete variable domain (other parts from reference TRBV7-8 and TRBJ2-7): GAGVSQSPRYKVAKRGQDVALRCDPISGHVSLFWYQQALGQGPEFLTYFQNEAQLDKSGLPSDRFFAERPEGSVSTLKIQRTQQEDSAVYLCASSIKPYERYFGPGTRLTVT.

The chain combines TRBV6-6 with TRBJ2-1; D perhaps matches TRBD1 (6 bases). V dropped 2 bases and J dropped 5 bases, with 19 bases sitting between them. CDR3 length: 17 residues. From germline, CDR1 is MNHNY and CDR2 SVGAGI (reference sequence). The CDR3 DNA follows: TGTGCCAGCAGTTACCCCGGGAACAGGGCCTTAAACAATGAGCAGTTCTTC. Translated: CASSYPGNRALNNEQFF.

The J gene is TRBJ1-6, the V gene TRBV11-1; the D is unclear. The CDR3 has 15 residues. V lost 7 bases and J 10 bases, leaving 20 bases between the germline ends. The V gene's germline CDR1 is SGHAT and CDR2 FQDESV (reference sequence). The CDR3 coding sequence is TGTGCCAGCACGCCCGGGCTTGCTGCACGCTCACCCCTCCACTTT. This codes for CASTPGLAARSPLHF.

Concerning this clonotype: This may stem from a read error, because a much larger clone lies one nucleotide away. This rearrangement joins TRBV12-3 or TRBV12-4 to TRBJ2-1; D is unclear. The CDR3 consists of 11 residues. CDR3: CPSRFSYEQFF. The DNA of the CDR3 is TGTCCCAGCAGGTTCAGCTATGAGCAGTTCTTC.

Concerning this clonotype: A much larger clone sits a single nucleotide away, making a read error possible. The V gene is TRBV29-1, the J gene TRBJ1-1; 8 bases align to TRBD1. Germline-derived CDR1 and CDR2 are SQVTM and ANQGSEA. The CDR3 has 12 residues. Trimming took 4 bases from V and 10 from J; bases not matched to a gene: 8. The CDR3 DNA is TGCAGCGTTGCGTCAGGGGGCGCTGGAGCTTTCTTT. The encoded protein is CSVASGGAGAFF.

A few counts support this clonotype. V gene TRBV12-3 or TRBV12-4 combines with J gene TRBJ2-1; 13 bases fit TRBD2. The CDR3 extends over 18 amino acids. After removal of 5 bases from V and 8 bases from J, the junction contained 15 bases not matched to a gene. In DNA, the CDR3 is TGTGCCAGCAGTGCCCCACTAGCGGGAGGGCCCCGTAGGGATGAGCAGTTCTTC. It codes for CASSAPLAGGPRRDEQFF.

This clonotype was counted between two and nine times. The chain carries TRBV30 and TRBJ1-4, with D possibly being TRBD1 (5 bases). V was cut by 3 bases and J by 5 bases, with 13 bases left in between. This CDR3 region has 14 residues. The germline CDR1 and CDR2 sequences are GTSNPN and SVGIG (reference sequence). CDR3: CAWRRQSLNEKLFF. Written as DNA, the CDR3 is TGTGCCTGGAGGAGACAGAGTTTAAATGAAAAACTGTTTTTT.

Regarding this clonotype: A junction end diverges from the germline sequence, so it may reflect a read error. This chain connects TRBV11-2 to TRBJ2-2; no clear D. CDR1 and CDR2 (germline): SGHAT, FQNNGV. The CDR3 extends over 13 amino acids. The CDR3 loop reads CASSFMSEGELFF. In DNA form, the CDR3 reads TGTGCCAGTAGCTTTATGAGTGAGGGGGAGCTGTTTTTT.